This TCR beta chain was observed in a study of lymphopenia after photon versus proton radiotherapy. Study-level results: Larger post-nadir TCR diversity loss correlated inversely with survival in deceased patients. After the lymphocyte nadir, photon-treated repertoires showed oligoclonal expansion, especially of CD8+ Temra cells. Better survival with proton therapy was suggested as possible, not demonstrated. Photon-treated patients lost naive T cells and TCR diversity; proton-treated stayed stable.

Concerning this clone: Its specificity is unknown.

This CDR3 contains 15 residues. The V gene lost 3 bases and the J gene lost 3 bases, with 15 bases spanning the gap. Germline CDR1 reads SGHRS; CDR2 reads YFSETQ. The protocol was immunoSEQ multiplex PCR, while the TCRdb copy is restricted to in-frame clones and leaves out a portion. This sample has 53,000 or so clones, with around 83% found just once. This sequence was found in a man aged 45-65 years with gastric cancer. Sequenced material: peripheral blood, taken from a patient treated with photon-based radiotherapy. The chain is built from TRBV5-1 and TRBJ1-1; no clear D. This CDR3 is CASSSTYRGDTEAFF. CDR3 nucleotides: TGCGCCAGCAGCTCCACCTACCGGGGAGACACTGAAGCTTTCTTT.